Only a few counts were recorded for the clone carrying this TCR beta chain. This record belongs to a study of CD8 T cells in ankylosing spondylitis. TCRdb fed the 5' RACE reads into MiXCR, producing one record per CDR3 protein. The table includes about 160,000 distinct CDR3 sequences, 15% to 20% detected once. The CDR3 spans 17 residues. Trimming stripped 3 bases from V and 7 bases from J, with 21 bases between. Germline values: CDR1 MGHRA, CDR2 YSYEKL. The clonotype was recovered from a male donor with ankylosing spondylitis or in good health (not recorded which). Sequencing was done on a sample of blood, either unsorted or a sorted T cell fraction (not recorded which). V and J are TRBV4-1 and TRBJ1-4; no clear D. The DNA for the CDR3 is TGCGCCAGCAGCCAGGTCTGGTTTAGAGAGACCGGTGAAAAACTGTTTTTT. It specifies CASSQVWFRETGEKLFF.